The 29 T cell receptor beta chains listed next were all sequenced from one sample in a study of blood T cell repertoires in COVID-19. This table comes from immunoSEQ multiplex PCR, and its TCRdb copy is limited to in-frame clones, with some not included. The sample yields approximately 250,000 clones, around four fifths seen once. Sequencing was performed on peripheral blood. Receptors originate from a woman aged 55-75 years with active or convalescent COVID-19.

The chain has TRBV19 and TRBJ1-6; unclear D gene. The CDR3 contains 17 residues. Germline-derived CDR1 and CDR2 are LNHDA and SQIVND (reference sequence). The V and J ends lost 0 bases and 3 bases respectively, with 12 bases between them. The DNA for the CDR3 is TGTGCCAGTAGTATAGATCGCAGAACCAACTATAATTCACCCCTCCACTTT. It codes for CASSIDRRTNYNSPLHF.

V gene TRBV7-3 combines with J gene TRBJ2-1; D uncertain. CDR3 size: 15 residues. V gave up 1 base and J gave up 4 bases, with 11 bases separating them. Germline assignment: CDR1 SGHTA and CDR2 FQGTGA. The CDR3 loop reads CASSLSGSEYNEQFF. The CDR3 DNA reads TGTGCCAGCAGCTTAAGTGGGTCGGAGTACAATGAGCAGTTCTTC.

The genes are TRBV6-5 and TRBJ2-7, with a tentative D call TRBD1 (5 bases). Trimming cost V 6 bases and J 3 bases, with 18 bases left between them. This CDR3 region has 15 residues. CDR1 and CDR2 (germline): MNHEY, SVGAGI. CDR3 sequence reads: CASSQTGYQNYEQYF. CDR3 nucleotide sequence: TGTGCCAGCAGCCAAACAGGCTATCAGAACTACGAGCAGTACTTC.

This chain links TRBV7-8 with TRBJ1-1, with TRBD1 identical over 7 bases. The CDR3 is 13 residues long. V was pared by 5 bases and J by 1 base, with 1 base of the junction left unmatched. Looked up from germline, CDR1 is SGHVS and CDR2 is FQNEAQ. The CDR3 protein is CASSRTGNTEAFF. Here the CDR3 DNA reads TGTGCCAGCAGCCGGACAGGGAACACTGAAGCTTTCTTT.

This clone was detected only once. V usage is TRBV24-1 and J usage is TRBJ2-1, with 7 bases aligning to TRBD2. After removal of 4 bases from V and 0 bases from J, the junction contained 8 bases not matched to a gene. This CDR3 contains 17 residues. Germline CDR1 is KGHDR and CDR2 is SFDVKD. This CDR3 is CATSDFGTTSSYNEQFF. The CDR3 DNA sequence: TGTGCCACCAGTGACTTCGGGACTACCAGCTCCTACAATGAGCAGTTCTTC.

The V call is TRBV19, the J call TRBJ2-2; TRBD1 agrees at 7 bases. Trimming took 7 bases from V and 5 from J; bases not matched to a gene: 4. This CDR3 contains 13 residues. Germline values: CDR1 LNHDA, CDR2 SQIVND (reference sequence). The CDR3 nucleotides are TGTGCCAGTAATACAGGGGTGACCGGGGAGCTGTTTTTT. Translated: CASNTGVTGELFF.

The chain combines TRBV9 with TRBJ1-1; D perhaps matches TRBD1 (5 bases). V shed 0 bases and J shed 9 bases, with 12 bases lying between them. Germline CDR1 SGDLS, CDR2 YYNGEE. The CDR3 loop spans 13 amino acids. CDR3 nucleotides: TGTGCCAGCAGCGTAGTGCAGGACATTAAAGCTTTCTTT. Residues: CASSVVQDIKAFF.

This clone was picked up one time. This CDR3 reads CASSLTQPGLPNTEAFF. CDR3 coding DNA: TGTGCCAGCAGCCTAACCCAACCGGGACTCCCGAACACTGAAGCTTTCTTT. The chain combines TRBV7-8 with TRBJ1-1, with TRBD1 as a possible D gene (5 bases). The CDR3 length is 17 residues. Germline assignment: CDR1 SGHVS and CDR2 FQNEAQ. The V end lost 5 bases, the J end lost 1 base, and 20 bases lay between the germline ends.

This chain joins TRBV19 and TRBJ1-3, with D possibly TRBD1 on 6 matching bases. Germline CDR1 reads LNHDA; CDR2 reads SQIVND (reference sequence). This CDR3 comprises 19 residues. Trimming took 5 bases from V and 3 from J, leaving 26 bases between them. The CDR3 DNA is TGTGCCAGTAGTCTACTTTGGGGGCAGGCCCGGCAGATTGGAAACACCATATATTTT. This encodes CASSLLWGQARQIGNTIYF.

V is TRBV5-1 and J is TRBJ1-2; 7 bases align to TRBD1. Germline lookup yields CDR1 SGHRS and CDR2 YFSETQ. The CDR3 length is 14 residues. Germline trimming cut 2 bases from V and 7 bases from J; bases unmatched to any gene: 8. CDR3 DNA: TGCGCCAGCAGCTTAGGGGGCCAGGAGAGTGGCTACACCTTC. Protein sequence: CASSLGGQESGYTF.

CDR3 protein: CASSWGQGRNQPQHF. Written as DNA, the CDR3 is TGTGCCAGTAGTTGGGGACAGGGGCGCAATCAGCCCCAGCATTTT. The rearrangement links TRBV19 to TRBJ1-5, with TRBD1 matching over 10 bases. The CDR3 is 15 amino acids. CDR1 and CDR2 from the germline V gene are LNHDA and SQIVND (reference sequence). J gave up 2 bases and V 5 bases, and 3 bases lay outside the gene matches.

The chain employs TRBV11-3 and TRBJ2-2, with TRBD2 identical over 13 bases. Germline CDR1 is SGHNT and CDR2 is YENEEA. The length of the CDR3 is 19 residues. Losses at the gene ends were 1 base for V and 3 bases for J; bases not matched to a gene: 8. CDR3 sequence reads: CASSLAGLAGDFYTGELFF. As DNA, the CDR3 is TGTGCCAGCAGCTTAGCCGGACTAGCGGGAGACTTTTACACCGGGGAGCTGTTTTTT.

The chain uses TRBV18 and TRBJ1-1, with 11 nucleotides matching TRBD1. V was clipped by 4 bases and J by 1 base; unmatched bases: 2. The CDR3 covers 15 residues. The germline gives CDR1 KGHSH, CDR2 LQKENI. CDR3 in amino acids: CASSQGTGGNTEAFF. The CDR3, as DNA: TGTGCCAGCTCACAAGGGACAGGGGGGAACACTGAAGCTTTCTTT.

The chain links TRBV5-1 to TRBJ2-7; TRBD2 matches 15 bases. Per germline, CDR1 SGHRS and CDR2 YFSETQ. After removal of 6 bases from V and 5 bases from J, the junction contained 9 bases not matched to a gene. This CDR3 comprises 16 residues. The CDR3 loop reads CASTRTSGRADHEQYF. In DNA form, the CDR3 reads TGCGCCAGCACTAGGACTAGCGGGAGGGCCGATCACGAGCAGTACTTC.

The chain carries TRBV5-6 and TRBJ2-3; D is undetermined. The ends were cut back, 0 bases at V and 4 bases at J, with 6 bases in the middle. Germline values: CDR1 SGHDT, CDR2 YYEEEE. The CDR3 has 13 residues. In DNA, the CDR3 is TGTGCCAGCAGCTTGGGGGCAGCAGATACGCAGTATTTT. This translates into CASSLGAADTQYF.

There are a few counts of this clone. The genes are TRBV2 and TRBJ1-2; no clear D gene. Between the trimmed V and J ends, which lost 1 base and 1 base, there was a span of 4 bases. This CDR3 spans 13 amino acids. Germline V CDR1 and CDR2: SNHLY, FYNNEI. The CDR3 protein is CASSEGSNYGYTF. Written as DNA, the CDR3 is TGTGCCAGCAGTGAAGGGAGTAACTATGGCTACACCTTC. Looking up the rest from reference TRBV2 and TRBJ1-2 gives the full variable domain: EPEVTQTPSHQVTQMGQEVILRCVPISNHLYFYWYRQILGQKVEFLVSFYNNEISEKSEIFDDQFSVERPDGSNFTLKIRSTKLEDSAMYFCASSEGSNYGYTFGSGTRLTVV.

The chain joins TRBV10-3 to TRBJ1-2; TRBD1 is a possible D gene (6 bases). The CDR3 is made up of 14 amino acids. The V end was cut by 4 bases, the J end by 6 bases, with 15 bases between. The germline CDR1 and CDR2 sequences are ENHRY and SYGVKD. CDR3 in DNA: TGTGCCATCAGTGCGCTAGGACAGCTCCATGGCTACACCTTC. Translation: CAISALGQLHGYTF.

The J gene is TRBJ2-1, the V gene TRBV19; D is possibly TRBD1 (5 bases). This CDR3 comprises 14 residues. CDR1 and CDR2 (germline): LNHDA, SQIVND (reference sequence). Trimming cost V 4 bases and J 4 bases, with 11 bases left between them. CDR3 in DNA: TGTGCCAGTAGTACGAAGACAGAATACAATGAGCAGTTCTTC. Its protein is CASSTKTEYNEQFF.

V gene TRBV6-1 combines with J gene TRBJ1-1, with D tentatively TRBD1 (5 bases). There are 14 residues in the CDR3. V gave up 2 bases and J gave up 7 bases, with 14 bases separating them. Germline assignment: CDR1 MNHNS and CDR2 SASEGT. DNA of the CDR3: TGTGCCAGCAGTGAATATCAAGGGGTCGGTGAAGCTTTCTTT. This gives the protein CASSEYQGVGEAFF.

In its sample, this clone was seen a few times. DNA for the CDR3: TGTGCCAGCAGCTCACTAGCGGGGGGTAGTGAGCAGTTCTTC. It yields the protein CASSSLAGGSEQFF. The chain recombines TRBV7-9 with TRBJ2-1; 12 nucleotides match TRBD2. This CDR3 spans 14 amino acids. CDR1 SEHNR and CDR2 FQNEAQ come from the germline V gene (reference sequence). The junction had 4 bases not matched to a gene; V was cut back by 4 bases and J by 9 bases. The variable domain in full, completed from reference TRBV7-9 and TRBJ2-1, reads DTGVSQNPRHKITKRGQNVTFRCDPISEHNRLYWYRQTLGQGPEFLTYFQNEAQLEKSRLLSDRFSAERPKGSFSTLEIQRTEQGDSAMYLCASSSLAGGSEQFFGPGTRLTVL.

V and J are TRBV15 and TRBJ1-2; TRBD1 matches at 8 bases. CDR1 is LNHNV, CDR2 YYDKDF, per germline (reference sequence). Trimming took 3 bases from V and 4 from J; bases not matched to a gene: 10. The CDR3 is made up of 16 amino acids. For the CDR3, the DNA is TGTGCCACCAGCAGGGAGGGACAGGAGGTCGGCTATGGCTACACCTTC. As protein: CATSREGQEVGYGYTF.

The CDR3 sequence is CASSLGGGYTF. The CDR3 coding sequence is TGTGCCAGCAGCTTAGGAGGTGGCTACACCTTC. The chain joins TRBV11-2 to TRBJ1-2; D not certain. The CDR3 sequence is 11 residues long. CDR1 SGHAT and CDR2 FQNNGV come from the germline V gene. Trimming took 1 base from V and 7 from J, leaving 4 bases between them.

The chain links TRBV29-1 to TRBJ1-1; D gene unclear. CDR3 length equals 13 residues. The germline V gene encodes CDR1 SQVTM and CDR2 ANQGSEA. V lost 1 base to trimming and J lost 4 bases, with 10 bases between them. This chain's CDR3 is CSVEGEVGTEAFF. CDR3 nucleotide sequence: TGCAGCGTTGAAGGGGAGGTCGGCACTGAAGCTTTCTTT.

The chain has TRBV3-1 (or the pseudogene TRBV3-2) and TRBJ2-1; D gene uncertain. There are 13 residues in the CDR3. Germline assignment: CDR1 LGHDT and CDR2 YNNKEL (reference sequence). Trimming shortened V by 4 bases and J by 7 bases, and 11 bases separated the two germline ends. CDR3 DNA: TGTGCCAGCAGCCTTTACTCGTCGAATGAGCAGTTCTTC. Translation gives CASSLYSSNEQFF.

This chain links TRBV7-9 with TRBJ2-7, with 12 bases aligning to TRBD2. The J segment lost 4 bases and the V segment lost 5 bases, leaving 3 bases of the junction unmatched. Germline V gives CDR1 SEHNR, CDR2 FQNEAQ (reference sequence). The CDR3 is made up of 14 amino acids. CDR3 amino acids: CASSQGTSGYEQYF. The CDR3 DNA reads TGTGCCAGCAGCCAAGGGACTAGCGGGTACGAGCAGTACTTC.

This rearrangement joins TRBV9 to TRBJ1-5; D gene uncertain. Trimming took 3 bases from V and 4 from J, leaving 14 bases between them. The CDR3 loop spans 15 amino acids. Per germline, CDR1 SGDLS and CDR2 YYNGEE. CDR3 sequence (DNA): TGTGCCAGCAGCGCTGGGGAGACTCTAAATCAGCCCCAGCATTTT. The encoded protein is CASSAGETLNQPQHF. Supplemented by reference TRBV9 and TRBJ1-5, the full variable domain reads DSGVTQTPKHLITATGQRVTLRCSPRSGDLSVYWYQQSLDQGLQFLIQYYNGEERAKGNILERFSAQQFPDLHSELNLSSLELGDSALYFCASSAGETLNQPQHFGDGTRLSIL.

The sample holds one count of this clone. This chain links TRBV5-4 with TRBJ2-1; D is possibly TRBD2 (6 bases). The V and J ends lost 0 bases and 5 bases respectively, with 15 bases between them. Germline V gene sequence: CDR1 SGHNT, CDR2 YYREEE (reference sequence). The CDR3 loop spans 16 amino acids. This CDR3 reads CASSLARRGLDNEQFF. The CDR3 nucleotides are TGTGCCAGCAGCTTGGCCCGGAGGGGCCTGGACAATGAGCAGTTCTTC.

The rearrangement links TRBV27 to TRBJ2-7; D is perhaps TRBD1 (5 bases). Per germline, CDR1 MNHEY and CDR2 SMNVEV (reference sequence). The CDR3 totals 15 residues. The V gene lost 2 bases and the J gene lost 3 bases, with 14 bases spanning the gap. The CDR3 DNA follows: TGTGCCAGCAGTTTACAGGGTCATACCCTCTACGAGCAGTACGTC. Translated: CASSLQGHTLYEQYV.

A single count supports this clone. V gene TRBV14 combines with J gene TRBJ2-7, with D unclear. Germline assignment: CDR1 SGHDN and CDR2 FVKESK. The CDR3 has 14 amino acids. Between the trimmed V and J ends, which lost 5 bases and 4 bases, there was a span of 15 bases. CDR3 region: CASSGLGSPYEQYV. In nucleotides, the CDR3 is TGTGCCAGCAGCGGATTGGGCTCCCCATACGAGCAGTACGTC.